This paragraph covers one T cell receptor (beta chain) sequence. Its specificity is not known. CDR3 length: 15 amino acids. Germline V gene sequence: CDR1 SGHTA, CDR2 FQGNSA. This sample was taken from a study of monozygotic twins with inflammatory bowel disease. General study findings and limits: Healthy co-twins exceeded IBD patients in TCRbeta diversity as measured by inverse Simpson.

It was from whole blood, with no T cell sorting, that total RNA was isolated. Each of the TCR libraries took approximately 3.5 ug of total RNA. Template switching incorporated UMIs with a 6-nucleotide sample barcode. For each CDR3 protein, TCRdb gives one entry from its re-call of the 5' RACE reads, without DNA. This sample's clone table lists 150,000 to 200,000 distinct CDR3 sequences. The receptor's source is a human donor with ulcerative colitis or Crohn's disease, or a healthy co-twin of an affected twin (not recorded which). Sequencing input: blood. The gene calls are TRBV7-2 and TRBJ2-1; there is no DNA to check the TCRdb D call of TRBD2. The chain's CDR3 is CASSLRSSGISEQFF.